Sequencing of this TCR beta chain was carried out in a study of Graves' ophthalmopathy and Graves' hyperthyroidism. Study context: Before any treatment was given, at initial diagnosis, peripheral blood was collected.

Points on this clonotype: What it recognizes is unknown.

The study amplified TCR beta CDR3 regions using RNA transcripts. Investigators did first-round RT-PCR with HTBI primers, then second-round multiplex PCR. A single record per CDR3 protein comes from TCRdb applying MiXCR to the multiplex PCR reads. Among roughly 480,000 distinct CDR3 sequences listed, around 14% were seen once. Losses at the gene ends were 10 bases for V and 0 bases for J; bases not matched to a gene: 5. The germline V gene has CDR1 ENHRY and CDR2 SYGVKD. This CDR3 contains 15 residues. Moderately to severely active ophthalmopathy under 3 months, CAS at least 3, NOSPECS at least 4. Study-wide results and caveats: In blood appeared most of the expanded thyroid clonotypes whose frequency exceeded 0.001.

Sequenced sample: blood. This chain connects TRBV10-3 to TRBJ2-2; 10 bases align to TRBD2. This TCR derives from a woman aged 25-40 years with Graves' ophthalmopathy. CDR3: CATGTSATNTGELFF. The DNA for the CDR3 is TGTGCCACCGGGACTAGCGCGACGAACACCGGGGAGCTGTTTTTT.